This T cell receptor (beta chain) was sequenced for a study of OX40 agonist ivuxolimab in advanced cancers. Study findings and constraints: Still undetermined is the antigen specificity of the expanded peripheral T cells.

Germline-derived CDR1 and CDR2 are MNHNY and SVGAGI (reference sequence). This CDR3 has 14 residues. V was clipped by 2 bases and J by 2 bases, with 8 bases between them. Notes on this clone: Antigen: not known.

TCRdb keeps only in-frame clones here, not all; method: immunoSEQ multiplex PCR. In the table there are approximately 82,000 clones, roughly 85% of which are singletons. The receptor's source is an adult with an advanced solid tumor such as melanoma, head and neck, liver or kidney cancer. This specimen consisted of CD4+ or CD8+ T cells sorted from blood, obtained in a trial of the OX40 agonist ivuxolimab. This chain joins TRBV6-6 and TRBJ2-3; D uncertain. CDR3 loop: CASSYILYTDTQYF. DNA for the CDR3: TGTGCCAGCAGTTACATTCTTTACACAGATACGCAGTATTTT.